This record concerns one TCR beta chain sequence. Its target is unknown. The sample is drawn from a study of post-analysis software for immune sequencing data. Study-level findings and limits: Four or five TRBV segments, TRBV5-6, TRBV5-1 and TRBV20-1 among them, were found more frequent in patients than controls. Batch-matched samples strongly co-clustered by F measure. Multiple sclerosis patients had significantly lower normalized Chao1 diversity than controls.

The CDR3 length is 14 residues. The germline gives CDR1 MDHEN, CDR2 SYDVKM. The V gene lost 6 bases and the J gene lost 3 bases, with 14 bases spanning the gap. TCR beta cDNA libraries had unique molecular identifiers. Each sample of roughly 0.9 to 10 million input T cells yielded roughly 500,000 cDNA molecules, so each molecule approximated one T cell. TCRdb analysed the PCR reads with MiXCR anew, one entry per CDR3 protein. The table has roughly 410,000 distinct CDR3 sequences, roughly 30% seen once. The TCR sequence derives from a girl aged 5-17 years with multiple sclerosis. This chain joins TRBV28 and TRBJ2-5, with D possibly TRBD1 on 5 matching bases. Sequenced material: blood. The CDR3 region is CASRYRSREETQYF. The CDR3 region has the DNA TGTGCCAGCAGGTACAGGTCGCGCGAAGAGACCCAGTACTTC.